This TCR beta chain appears in the sequencing data of a study of blood T cell repertoires in COVID-19. The V gene lost 2 bases and the J gene lost 8 bases, with 16 bases spanning the gap. Germline V gene data show CDR1 as SGHRS and CDR2 as YFSETQ. The CDR3 runs 15 residues. The authors' processing: Reference gene primer amplification in the assay estimated nucleated cell counts. The data were produced by immunoSEQ multiplex PCR, yet TCRdb's version contains in-frame clones alone and is incomplete. That table is the source of V, J and clone size, and D and trimming were worked out from the DNA. The sample shows about 69,000 clones, around 88% of them seen only once.

The chain has TRBV5-1 and TRBJ1-4; weak D call: TRBD1 (5 bases). The sample comprised peripheral blood. This clonotype was obtained from a man aged 35-49 years with COVID-19, enrolled during active disease. The CDR3 sequence: CASSLWGRVEEKLFF. CDR3 nucleotide sequence: TGCGCCAGCAGCTTATGGGGCAGGGTAGAAGAAAAACTGTTTTTT.